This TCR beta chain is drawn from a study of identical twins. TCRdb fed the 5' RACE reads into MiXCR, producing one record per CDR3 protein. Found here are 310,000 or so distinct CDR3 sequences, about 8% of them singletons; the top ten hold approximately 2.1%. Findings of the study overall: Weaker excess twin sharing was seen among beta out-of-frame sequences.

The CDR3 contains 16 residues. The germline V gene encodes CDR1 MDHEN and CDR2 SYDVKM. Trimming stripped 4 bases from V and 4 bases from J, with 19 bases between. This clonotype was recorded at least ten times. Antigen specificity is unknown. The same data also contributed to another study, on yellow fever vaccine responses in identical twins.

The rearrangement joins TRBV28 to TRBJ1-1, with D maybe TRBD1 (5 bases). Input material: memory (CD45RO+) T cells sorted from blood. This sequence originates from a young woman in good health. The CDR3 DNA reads TGTGCCAGCAGTTCTAGGACGGGAGGGGTTGTCACTGAAGCTTTCTTT. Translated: CASSSRTGGVVTEAFF.